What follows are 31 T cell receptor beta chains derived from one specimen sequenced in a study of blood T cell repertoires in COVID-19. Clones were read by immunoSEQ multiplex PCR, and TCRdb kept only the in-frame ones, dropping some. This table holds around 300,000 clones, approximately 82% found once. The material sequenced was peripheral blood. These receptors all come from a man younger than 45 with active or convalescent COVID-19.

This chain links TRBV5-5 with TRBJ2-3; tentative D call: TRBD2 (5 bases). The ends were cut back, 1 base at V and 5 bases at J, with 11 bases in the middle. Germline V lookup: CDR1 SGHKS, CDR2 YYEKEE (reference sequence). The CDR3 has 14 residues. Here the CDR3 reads CASSLLAVGDTQYF. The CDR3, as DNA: TGTGCCAGCAGCTTGCTAGCCGTGGGAGATACGCAGTATTTT.

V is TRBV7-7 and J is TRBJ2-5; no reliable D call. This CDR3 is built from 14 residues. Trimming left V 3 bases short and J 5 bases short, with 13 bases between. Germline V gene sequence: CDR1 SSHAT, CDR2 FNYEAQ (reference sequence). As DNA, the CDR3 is TGTGCCAGCAGCTTCTCCCAGACTCAGGAGACCCAGTACTTC. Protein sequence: CASSFSQTQETQYF.

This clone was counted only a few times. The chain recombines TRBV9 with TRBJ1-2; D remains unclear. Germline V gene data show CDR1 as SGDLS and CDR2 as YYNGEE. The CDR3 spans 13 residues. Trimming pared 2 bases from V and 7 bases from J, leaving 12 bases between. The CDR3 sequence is CASSVEGSFGYTF. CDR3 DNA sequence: TGTGCCAGCAGCGTGGAAGGGAGTTTTGGCTACACCTTC.

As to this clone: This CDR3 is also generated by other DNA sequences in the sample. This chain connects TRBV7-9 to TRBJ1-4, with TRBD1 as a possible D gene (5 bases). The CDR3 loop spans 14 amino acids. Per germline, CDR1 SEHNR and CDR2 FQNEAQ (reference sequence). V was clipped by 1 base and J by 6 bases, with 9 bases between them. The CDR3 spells CASSLGQGDEKLFF. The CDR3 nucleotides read TGTGCCAGCAGCTTAGGCCAGGGTGATGAAAAACTGTTTTTT.

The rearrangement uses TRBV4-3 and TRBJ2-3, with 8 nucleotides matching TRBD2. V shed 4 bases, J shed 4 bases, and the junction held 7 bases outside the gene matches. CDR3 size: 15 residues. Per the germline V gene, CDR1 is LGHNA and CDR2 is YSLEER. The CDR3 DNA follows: TGCGCCAGCAGCCGGTGCGGGGGGTGTGCAGATACGCAGTATTTT. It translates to CASSRCGGCADTQYF.

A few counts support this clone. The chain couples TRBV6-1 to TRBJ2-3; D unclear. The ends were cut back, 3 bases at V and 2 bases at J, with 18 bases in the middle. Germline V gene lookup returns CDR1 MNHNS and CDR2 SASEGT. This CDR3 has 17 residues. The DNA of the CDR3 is TGTGCCAGCAGTGACCGGCGGAGCCAATCCATCACAGATACGCAGTATTTT. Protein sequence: CASSDRRSQSITDTQYF.

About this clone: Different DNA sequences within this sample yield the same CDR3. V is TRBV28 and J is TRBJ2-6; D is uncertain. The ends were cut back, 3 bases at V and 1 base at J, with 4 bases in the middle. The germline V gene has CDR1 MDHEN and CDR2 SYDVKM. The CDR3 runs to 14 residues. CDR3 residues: CASSFSSGANVLTF. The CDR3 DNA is TGTGCCAGCAGTTTCAGTTCTGGGGCCAACGTCCTGACTTTC.

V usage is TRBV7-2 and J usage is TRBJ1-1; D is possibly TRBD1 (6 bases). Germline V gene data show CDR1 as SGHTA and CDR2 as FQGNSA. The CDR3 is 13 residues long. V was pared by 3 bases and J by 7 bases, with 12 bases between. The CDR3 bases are TGTGCCAGCAGCTTCCGGGGGGCAGGTGAAGCTTTCTTT. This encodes CASSFRGAGEAFF.

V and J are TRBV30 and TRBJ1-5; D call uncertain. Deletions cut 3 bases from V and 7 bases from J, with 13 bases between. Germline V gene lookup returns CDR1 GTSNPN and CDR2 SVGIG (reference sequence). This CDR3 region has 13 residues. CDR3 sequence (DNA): TGTGCCTGGAGACTAGGGAAGGGACAGCCCCAGCATTTT. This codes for CAWRLGKGQPQHF.

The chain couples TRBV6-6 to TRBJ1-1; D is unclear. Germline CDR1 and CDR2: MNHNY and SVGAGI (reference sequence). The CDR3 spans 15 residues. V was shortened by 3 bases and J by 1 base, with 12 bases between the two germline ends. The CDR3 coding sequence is TGTGCCAGCAGTTATGATATTACGGGGAACACTGAAGCTTTCTTT. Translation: CASSYDITGNTEAFF.

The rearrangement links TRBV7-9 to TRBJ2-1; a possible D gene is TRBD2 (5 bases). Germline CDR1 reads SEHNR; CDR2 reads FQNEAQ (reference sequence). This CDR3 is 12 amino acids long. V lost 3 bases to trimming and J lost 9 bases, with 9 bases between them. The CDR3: CASSFGVGEQFF. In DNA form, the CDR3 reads TGTGCCAGCAGCTTCGGGGTAGGTGAGCAGTTCTTC.

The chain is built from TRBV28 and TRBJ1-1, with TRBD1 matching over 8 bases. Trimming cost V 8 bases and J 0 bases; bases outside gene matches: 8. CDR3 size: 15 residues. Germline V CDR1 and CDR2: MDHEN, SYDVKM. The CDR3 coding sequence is TGTGCCAGCTACGAAAAGGGACAGGTGAACACTGAAGCTTTCTTT. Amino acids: CASYEKGQVNTEAFF.

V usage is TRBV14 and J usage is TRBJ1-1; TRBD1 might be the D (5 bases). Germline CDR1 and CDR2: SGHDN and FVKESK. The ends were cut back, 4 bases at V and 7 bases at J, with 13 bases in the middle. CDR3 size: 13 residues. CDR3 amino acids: CASSRVRGVEAFF. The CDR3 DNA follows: TGTGCCAGCAGCCGGGTCCGGGGGGTTGAAGCTTTCTTT.

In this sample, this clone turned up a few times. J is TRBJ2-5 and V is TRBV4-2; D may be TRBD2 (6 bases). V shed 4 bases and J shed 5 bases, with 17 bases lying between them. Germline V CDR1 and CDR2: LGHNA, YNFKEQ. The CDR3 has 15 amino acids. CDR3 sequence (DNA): TGTGCCAGCAGCCGTGGGCCTAGCGATCGGGAGACCCAGTACTTC. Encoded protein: CASSRGPSDRETQYF.

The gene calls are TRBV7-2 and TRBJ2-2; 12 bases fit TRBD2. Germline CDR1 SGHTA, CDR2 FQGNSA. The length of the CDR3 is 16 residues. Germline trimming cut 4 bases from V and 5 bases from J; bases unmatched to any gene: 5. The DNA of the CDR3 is TGTGCCAGCAGCTCTGGACTAGCGGGGATGACCGGGGAGCTGTTTTTT. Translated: CASSSGLAGMTGELFF.

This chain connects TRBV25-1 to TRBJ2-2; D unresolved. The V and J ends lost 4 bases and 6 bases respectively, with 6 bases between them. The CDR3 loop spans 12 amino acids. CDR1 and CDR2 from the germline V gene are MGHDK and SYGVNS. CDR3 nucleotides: TGTGCCAGCAGTGTCCCCGCCGGGGAGCTGTTTTTT. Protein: CASSVPAGELFF.

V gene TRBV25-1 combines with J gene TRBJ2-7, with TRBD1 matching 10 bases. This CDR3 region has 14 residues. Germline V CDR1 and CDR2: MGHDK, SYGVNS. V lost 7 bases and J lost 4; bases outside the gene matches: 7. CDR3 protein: CASTPRDRGYEQYF. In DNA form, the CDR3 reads TGTGCCAGCACCCCCCGGGACAGGGGTTACGAGCAGTACTTC.

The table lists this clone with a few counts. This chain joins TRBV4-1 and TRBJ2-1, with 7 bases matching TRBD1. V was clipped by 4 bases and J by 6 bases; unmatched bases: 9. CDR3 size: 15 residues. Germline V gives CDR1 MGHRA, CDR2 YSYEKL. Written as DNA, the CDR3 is TGCGCCAGCAGCCCATGGACAGGTGTTAGCAATGAGCAGTTCTTC. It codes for CASSPWTGVSNEQFF.

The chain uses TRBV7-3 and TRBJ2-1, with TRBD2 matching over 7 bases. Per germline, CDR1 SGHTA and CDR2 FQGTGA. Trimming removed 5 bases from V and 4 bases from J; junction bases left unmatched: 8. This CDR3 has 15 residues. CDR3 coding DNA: TGTGCCAGCAGCCCCCTTCCTAGCGGATACAATGAGCAGTTCTTC. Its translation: CASSPLPSGYNEQFF.

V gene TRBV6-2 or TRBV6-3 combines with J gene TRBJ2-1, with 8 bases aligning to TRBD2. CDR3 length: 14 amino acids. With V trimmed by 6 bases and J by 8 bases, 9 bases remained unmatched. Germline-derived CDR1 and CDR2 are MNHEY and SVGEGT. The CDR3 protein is CASSPAGVHHEQFF. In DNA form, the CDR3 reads TGTGCCAGCAGCCCAGCGGGAGTTCACCATGAGCAGTTCTTC.

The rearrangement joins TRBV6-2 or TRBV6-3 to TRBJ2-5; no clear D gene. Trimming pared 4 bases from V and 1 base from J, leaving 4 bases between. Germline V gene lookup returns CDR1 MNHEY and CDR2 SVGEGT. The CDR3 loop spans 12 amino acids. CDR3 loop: CASSSFQETQYF. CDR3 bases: TGTGCCAGCAGTTCCTTCCAAGAGACCCAGTACTTC.

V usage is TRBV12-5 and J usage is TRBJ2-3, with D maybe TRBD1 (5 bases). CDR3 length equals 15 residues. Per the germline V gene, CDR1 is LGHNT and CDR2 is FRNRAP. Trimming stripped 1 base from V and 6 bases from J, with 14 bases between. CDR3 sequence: CASGLGTQSGDTQYF. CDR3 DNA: TGTGCTAGTGGTTTGGGGACCCAATCAGGGGATACGCAGTATTTT.

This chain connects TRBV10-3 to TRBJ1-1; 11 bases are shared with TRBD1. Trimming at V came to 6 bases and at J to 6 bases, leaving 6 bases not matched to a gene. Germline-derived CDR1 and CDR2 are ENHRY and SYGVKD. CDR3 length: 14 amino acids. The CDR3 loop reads CAISPDRGLAEAFF. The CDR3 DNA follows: TGTGCCATCAGCCCGGACAGGGGGCTCGCTGAAGCTTTCTTT.

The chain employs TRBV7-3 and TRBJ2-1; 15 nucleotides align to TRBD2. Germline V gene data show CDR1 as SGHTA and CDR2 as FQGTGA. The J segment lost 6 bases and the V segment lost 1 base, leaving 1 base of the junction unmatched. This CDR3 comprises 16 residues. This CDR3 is CASSLRGLAGGNEQFF. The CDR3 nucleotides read TGTGCCAGCAGCTTAAGGGGACTAGCGGGGGGCAATGAGCAGTTCTTC.

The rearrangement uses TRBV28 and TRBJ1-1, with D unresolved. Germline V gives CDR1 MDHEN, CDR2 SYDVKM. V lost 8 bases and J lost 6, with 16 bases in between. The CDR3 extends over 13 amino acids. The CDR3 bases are TGTGCCAGCGTGCTCGCCAGGTACGCTGAAGCTTTCTTT. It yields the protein CASVLARYAEAFF.

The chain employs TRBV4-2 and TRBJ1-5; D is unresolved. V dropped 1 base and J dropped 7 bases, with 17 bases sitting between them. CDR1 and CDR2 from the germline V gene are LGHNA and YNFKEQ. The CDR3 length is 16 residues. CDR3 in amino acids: CASSQGSLVGSQPQHF. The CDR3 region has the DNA TGTGCCAGCAGCCAAGGGTCCCTAGTAGGGAGCCAGCCCCAGCATTTT.

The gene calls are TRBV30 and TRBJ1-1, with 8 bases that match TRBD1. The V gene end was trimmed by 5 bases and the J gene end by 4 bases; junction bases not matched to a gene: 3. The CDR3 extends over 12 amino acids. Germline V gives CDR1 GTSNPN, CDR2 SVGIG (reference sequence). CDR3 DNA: TGTGCCTGGGACAGGGGTGTCACTGAAGCTTTCTTT. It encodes CAWDRGVTEAFF.

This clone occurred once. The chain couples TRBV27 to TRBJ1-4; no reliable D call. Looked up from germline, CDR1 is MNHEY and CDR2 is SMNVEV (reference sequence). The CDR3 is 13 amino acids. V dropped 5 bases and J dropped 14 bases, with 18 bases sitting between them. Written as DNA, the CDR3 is TGTGCCAGCAGTCGGGCGACGGGAAATAGGCTGTTTTTT. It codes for CASSRATGNRLFF.

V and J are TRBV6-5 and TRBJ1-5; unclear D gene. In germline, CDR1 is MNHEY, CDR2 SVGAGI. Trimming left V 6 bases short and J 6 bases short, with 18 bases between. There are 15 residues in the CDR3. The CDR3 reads CASRARPRGSQPQHF. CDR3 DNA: TGTGCCAGCAGGGCTAGGCCCCGAGGAAGTCAGCCCCAGCATTTT.

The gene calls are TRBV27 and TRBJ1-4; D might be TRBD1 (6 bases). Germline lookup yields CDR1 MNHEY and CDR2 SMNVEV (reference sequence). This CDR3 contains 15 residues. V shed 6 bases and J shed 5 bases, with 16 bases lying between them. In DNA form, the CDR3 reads TGTGCCAGCAGCCCATGGGCAGGGACAAATGAAAAACTGTTTTTT. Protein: CASSPWAGTNEKLFF.

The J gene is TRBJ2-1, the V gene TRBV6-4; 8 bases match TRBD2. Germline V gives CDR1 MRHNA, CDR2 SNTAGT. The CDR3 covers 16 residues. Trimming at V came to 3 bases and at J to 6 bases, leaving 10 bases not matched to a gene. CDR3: CASSEGLRRGGNEQFF. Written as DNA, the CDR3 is TGTGCCAGCAGTGAGGGTCTGCGCCGGGGGGGCAATGAGCAGTTCTTC.